The sequence of this TCR beta chain was determined in a study of blood T cell repertoires in COVID-19. Overall study context: Acute-phase and convalescent COVID-19 samples originated in the United States, Italy and Spain. PBMCs, B-cell-depleted T cells, or T cells provided the cDNA or gDNA that made up the material.

Trimming cost V 4 bases and J 6 bases; bases outside gene matches: 5. CDR3 size: 14 residues. The V gene's germline CDR1 is SGHRS and CDR2 YFSETQ. Original handling: Estimation of nucleated cell counts was performed using reference gene primer amplification. Repertoires were generated with immunoSEQ multiplex PCR, while TCRdb's copy carries only in-frame clones and drops some. V, J and clone size derive from that table, while D and trimming were established from the DNA sequence. The data show 150,000 to 200,000 clones, with 82% seen just once and about 20% held by the top ten. The material sequenced was peripheral blood. The rearrangement uses TRBV5-1 and TRBJ1-3; 9 nucleotides match TRBD1. This receptor was taken from an elderly woman with acute or convalescent COVID-19. The CDR3 DNA is TGCGCCAGCAGCGCGGGACAGGGAGTAAACACCATATATTTT. This translates into CASSAGQGVNTIYF.